Reported below is one T cell receptor (beta chain). Antigen: not known. The study drew all its donors from Caucasian adults living in Nashville, Tennessee. The CDR3 totals 18 residues. CDR1 SEHNR and CDR2 FQNEAQ come from the germline V gene (reference sequence). The V and J ends lost 5 bases and 2 bases, in that order; junction bases with no gene match: 15. The assay was carried out at the deep level. Profiled with immunoSEQ multiplex PCR; TCRdb holds only in-frame clones, not every one. The sample has some 1,600,000 clones, approximately 98% seen once. These data belong to a study of shared clonotypes between healthy human individuals. Findings and caveats of the study: Against clonotypes common to all four donors, non-shared ones had lower generation probabilities.

The specimen sequenced was naive CD4+ T cells sorted from blood. Subset specified: CD45RA+ positively selected. The sequence derives from a man aged 25-40 years in good health. The chain has TRBV7-9 and TRBJ2-3, with 8 positions matching TRBD2. The CDR3 protein is CASSPRLVTSDSTDTQYF. CDR3 bases: TGTGCCAGCAGCCCCCGGCTCGTGACTAGCGATTCCACAGATACGCAGTATTTT.